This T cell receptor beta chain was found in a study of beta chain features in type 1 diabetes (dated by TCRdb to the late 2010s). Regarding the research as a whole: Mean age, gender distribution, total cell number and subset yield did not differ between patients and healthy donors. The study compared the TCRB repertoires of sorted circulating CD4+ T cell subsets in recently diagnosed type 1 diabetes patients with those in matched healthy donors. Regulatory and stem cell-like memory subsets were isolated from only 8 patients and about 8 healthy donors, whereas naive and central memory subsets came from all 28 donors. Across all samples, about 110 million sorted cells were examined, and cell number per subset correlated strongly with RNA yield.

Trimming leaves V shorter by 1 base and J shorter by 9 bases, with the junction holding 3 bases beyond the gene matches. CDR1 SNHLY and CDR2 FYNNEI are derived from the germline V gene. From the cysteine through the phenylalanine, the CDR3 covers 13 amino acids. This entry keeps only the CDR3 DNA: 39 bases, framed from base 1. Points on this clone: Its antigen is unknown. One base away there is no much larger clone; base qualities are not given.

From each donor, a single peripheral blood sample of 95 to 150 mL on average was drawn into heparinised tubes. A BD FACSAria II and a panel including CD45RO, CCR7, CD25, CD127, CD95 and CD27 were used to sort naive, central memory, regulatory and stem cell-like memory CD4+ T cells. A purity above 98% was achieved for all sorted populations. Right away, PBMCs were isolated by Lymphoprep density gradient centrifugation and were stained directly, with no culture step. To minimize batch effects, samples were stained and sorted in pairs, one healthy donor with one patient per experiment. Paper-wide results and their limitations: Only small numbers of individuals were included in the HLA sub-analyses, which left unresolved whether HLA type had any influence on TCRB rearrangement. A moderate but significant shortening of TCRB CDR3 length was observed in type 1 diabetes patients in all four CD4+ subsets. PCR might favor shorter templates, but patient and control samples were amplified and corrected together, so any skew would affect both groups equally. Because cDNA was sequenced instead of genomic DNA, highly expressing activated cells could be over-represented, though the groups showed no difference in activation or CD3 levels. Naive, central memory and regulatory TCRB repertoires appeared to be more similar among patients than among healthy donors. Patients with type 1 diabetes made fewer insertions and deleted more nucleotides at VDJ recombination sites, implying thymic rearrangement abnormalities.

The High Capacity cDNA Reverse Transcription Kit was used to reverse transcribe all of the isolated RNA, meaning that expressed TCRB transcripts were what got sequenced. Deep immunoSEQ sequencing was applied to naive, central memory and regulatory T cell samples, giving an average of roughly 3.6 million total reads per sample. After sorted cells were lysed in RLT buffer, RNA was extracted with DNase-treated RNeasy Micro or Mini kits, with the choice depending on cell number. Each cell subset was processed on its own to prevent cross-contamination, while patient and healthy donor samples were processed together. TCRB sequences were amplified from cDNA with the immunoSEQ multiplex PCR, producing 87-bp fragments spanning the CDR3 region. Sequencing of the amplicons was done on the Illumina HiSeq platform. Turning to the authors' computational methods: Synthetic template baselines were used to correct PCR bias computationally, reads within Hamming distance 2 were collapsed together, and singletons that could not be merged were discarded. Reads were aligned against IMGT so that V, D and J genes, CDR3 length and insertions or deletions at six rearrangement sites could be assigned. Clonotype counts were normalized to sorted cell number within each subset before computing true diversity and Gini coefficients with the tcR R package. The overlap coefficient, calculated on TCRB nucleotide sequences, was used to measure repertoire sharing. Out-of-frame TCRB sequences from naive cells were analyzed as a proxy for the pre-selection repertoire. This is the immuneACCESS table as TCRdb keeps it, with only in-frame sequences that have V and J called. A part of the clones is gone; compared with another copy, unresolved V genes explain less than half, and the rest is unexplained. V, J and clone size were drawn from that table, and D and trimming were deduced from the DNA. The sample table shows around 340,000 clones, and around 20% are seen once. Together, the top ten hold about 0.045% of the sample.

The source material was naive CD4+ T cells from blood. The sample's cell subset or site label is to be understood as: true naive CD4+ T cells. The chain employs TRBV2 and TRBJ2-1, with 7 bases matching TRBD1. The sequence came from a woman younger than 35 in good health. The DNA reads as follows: TGTGCCAGCAGTGAAGAAGGGGACAGTGAGCAGTTCTTC. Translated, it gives CASSEEGDSEQFF.